This T cell receptor beta chain is from a study of beta chain features in type 1 diabetes. This clone was found a few times. Its antigen is as yet unknown. The CDR3 loop spans 15 amino acids. Germline V gene sequence: CDR1 MGHRA, CDR2 YSYEKL. Trimming shortened V by 1 base and J by 6 bases, and 13 bases separated the two germline ends. The investigators reverse transcribed all of the isolated RNA, so they sequenced expressed TCRB transcripts. TCRdb's table, derived via immunoSEQ multiplex PCR, lists solely in-frame clones and lacks some. The table records about 700,000 clones, about an eighth of them present only once. General study results and limits: Shorter TCRB CDR3s, moderately but significantly so, were found in Type 1 diabetes patients in all four CD4+ subsets. Fewer junction insertions and more nucleotide deletions appeared in type 1 diabetes patients. Whether HLA type influences TCRB rearrangement remained unresolved here.

Purities in excess of 95% were seen in all sorted populations. The chain combines TRBV4-1 with TRBJ2-1, with D possibly being TRBD2 (6 bases). Sequencing was done on a sample of naive CD4+ T cells from blood. This clonotype was sampled from a man between 18 and 29 years old with type 1 diabetes. This CDR3 reads CASSQVAVPSNEQFF. The DNA of the CDR3 is TGCGCCAGCAGCCAAGTAGCGGTGCCCTCCAATGAGCAGTTCTTC.